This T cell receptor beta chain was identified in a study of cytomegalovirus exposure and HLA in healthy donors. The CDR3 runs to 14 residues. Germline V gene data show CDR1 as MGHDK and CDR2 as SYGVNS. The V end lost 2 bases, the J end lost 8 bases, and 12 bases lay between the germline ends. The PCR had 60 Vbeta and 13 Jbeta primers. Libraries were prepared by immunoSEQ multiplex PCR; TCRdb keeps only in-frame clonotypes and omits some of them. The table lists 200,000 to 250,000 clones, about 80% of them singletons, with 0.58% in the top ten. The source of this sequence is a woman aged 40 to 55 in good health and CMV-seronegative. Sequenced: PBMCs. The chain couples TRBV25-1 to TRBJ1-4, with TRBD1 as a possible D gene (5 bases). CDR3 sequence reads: CASSEGQGGEKLFF. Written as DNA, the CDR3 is TGTGCCAGCAGTGAAGGGCAGGGTGGCGAAAAACTGTTTTTT.